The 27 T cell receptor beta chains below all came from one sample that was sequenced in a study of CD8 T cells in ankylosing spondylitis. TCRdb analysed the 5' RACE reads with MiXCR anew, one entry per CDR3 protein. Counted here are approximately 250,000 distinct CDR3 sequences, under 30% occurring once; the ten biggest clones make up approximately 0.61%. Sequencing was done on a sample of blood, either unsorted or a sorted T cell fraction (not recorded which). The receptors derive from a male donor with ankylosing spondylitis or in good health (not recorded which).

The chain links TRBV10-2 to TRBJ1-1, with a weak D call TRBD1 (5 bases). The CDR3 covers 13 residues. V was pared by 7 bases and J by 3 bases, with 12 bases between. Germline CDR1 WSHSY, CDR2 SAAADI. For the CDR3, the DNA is TGCGCCAGCACCCCAGACAGATACACTGAAGCTTTCTTT. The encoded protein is CASTPDRYTEAFF.

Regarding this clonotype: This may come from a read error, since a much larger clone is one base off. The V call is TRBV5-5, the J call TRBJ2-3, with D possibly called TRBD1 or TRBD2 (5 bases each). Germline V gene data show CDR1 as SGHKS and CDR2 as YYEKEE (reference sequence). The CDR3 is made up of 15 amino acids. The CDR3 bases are TGTGCCAGCAATTTCGAGGGGCCGAGCACAAATACGCAGTATTTT. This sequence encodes CASNFEGPSTNTQYF.

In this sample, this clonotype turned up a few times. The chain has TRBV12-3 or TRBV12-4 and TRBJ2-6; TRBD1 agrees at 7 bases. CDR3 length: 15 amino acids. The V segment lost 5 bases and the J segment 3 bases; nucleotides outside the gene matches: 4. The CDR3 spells CASSPRGLGANVLTF. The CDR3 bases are TGTGCCAGCAGTCCAAGGGGGCTTGGGGCCAACGTCCTGACTTTC.

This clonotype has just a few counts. Written as DNA, the CDR3 is TGCAGTGCTAGAGCCGCGGACAGTTCAATCTCCTACGAGCAGTACTTC. Protein product: CSARAADSSISYEQYF. The chain combines TRBV20-1 with TRBJ2-7, with D possibly TRBD1 on 6 matching bases. Germline CDR1 reads DFQATT; CDR2 reads SNEGSKA (reference sequence). The CDR3 is 16 amino acids. The germline V and J ends were trimmed by 1 base and 0 bases, with 16 bases remaining between them.

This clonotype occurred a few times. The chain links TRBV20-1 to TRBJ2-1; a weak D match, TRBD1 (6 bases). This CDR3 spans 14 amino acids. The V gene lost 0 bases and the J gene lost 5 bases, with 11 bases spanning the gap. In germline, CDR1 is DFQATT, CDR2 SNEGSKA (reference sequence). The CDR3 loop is CSAREGTKHNEQFF. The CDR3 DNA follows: TGCAGTGCTAGAGAGGGGACAAAACACAATGAGCAGTTCTTC.

The chain's CDR3 is CASSWDSDNEQFF. The CDR3 DNA reads as TGTGCCAGTAGCTGGGACAGTGACAATGAGCAGTTCTTC. The chain couples TRBV19 to TRBJ2-1; 7 bases are a match to TRBD1. V lost 6 bases and J lost 5; bases outside the gene matches: 4. The CDR3 spans 13 residues. Germline V gives CDR1 LNHDA, CDR2 SQIVND (reference sequence).

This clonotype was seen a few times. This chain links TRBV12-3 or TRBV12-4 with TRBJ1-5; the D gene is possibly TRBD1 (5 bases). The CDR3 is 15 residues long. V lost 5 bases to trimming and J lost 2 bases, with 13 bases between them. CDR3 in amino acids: CASSPHQGGNQPQHF. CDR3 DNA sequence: TGTGCCAGCAGTCCACACCAGGGAGGCAATCAGCCCCAGCATTTT.

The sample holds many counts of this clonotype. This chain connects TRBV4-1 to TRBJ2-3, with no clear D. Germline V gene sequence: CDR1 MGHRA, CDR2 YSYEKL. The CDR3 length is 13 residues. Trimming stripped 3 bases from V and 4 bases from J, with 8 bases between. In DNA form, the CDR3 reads TGCGCCAGCAGCCACCCCGGAGCAGATACGCAGTATTTT. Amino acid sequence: CASSHPGADTQYF.

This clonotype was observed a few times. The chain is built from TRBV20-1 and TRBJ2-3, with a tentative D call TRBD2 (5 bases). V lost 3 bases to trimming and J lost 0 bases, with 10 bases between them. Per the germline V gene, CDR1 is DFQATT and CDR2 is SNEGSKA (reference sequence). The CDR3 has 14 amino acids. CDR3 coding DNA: TGCAGTGCTAGTTTGAGCGGCAGCACAGATACGCAGTATTTT. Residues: CSASLSGSTDTQYF.

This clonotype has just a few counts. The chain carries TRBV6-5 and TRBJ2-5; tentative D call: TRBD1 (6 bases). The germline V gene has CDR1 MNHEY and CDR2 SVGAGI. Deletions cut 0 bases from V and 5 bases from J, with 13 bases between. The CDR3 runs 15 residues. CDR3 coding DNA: TGTGCCAGCAGTTACTCTCAGGGAAGGGGGGAGACCCAGTACTTC. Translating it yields CASSYSQGRGETQYF.

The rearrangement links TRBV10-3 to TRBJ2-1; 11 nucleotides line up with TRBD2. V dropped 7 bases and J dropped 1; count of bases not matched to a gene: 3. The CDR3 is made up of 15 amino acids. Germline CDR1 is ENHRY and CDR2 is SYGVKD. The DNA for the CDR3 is TGTGCCATCATGCCTAGCGGGGGGTCCTACAATGAGCAGTTCTTC. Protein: CAIMPSGGSYNEQFF.

The CDR3 DNA sequence: TGTGCCAGCAGCTTGATCACAACGGTGGCCAAAAACATTCAGTACTTC. Its translation: CASSLITTVAKNIQYF. The V and J genes are TRBV5-5 and TRBJ2-4, with D uncertain. Per the germline V gene, CDR1 is SGHKS and CDR2 is YYEKEE (reference sequence). Trimming removed 1 base from V and 1 base from J, with 12 bases in between. The CDR3 spans 16 residues. The complete variable domain, with remaining parts taken from reference TRBV5-5 and TRBJ2-4, reads DAGVTQSPTHLIKTRGQQVTLRCSPISGHKSVSWYQQVLGQGPQFIFQYYEKEERGRGNFPDRFSARQFPNYSSELNVNALLLGDSALYLCASSLITTVAKNIQYFGAGTRLSVL.

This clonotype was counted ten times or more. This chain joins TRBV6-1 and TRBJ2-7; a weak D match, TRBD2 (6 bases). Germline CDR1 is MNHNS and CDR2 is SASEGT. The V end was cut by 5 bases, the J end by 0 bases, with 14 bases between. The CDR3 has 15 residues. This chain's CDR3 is CASSPRGGSSYEQYF. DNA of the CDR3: TGTGCCAGCAGTCCTCGTGGAGGGAGCTCCTACGAGCAGTACTTC.

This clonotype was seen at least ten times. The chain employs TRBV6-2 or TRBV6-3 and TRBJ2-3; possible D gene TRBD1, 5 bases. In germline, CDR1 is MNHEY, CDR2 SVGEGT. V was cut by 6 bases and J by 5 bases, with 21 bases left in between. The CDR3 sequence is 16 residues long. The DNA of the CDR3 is TGTGCCAGCAGAAGACGGATAGTTGGGGCACAAGATACGCAGTATTTT. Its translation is CASRRRIVGAQDTQYF.

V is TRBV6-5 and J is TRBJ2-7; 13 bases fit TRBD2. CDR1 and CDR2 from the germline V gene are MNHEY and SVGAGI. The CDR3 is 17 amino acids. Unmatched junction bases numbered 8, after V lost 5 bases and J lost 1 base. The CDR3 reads CASSRGTSGDHSYEQYF. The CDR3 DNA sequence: TGTGCCAGCAGTAGGGGGACTAGCGGGGATCATTCCTACGAGCAGTACTTC.

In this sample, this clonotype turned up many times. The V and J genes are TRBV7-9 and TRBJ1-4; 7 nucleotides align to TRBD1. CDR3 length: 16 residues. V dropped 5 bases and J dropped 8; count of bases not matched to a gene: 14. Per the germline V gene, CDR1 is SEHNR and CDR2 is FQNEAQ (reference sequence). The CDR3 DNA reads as TGTGCCAGCAGCCTTGAGAGAGGGGGCGCGCGGGAAAAACTGTTTTTT. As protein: CASSLERGGAREKLFF.

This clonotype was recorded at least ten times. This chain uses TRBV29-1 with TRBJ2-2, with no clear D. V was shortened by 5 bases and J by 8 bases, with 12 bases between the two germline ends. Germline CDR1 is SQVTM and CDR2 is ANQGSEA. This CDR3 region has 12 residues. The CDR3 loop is CSVKPGTGELFF. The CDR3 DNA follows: TGCAGCGTTAAACCGGGTACGGGGGAGCTGTTTTTT.

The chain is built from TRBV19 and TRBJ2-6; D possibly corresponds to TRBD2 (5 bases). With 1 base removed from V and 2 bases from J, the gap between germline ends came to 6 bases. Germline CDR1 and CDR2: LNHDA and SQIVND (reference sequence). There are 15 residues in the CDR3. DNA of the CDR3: TGTGCCAGTAGTATAGCGGGAACTGGGGCCAACGTCCTGACTTTC. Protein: CASSIAGTGANVLTF. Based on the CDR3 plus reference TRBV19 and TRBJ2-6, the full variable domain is DGGITQSPKYLFRKEGQNVTLSCEQNLNHDAMYWYRQDPGQGLRLIYYSQIVNDFQKGDIAEGYSVSREKKESFPLTVTSAQKNPTAFYLCASSIAGTGANVLTFGAGSRLTVL.

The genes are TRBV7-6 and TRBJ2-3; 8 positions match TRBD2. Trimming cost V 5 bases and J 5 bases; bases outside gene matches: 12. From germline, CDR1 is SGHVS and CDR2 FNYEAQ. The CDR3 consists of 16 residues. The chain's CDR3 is CASSRLTGGREDTQYF. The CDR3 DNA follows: TGTGCCAGCAGCCGCCTAACGGGGGGGCGAGAAGATACGCAGTATTTT.

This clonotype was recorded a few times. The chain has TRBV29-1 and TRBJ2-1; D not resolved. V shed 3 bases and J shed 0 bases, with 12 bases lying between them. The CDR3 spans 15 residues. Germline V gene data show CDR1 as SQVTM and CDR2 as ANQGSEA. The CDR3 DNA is TGCAGCGTTGACTCTACCCCCAGCTCCTACAATGAGCAGTTCTTC. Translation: CSVDSTPSSYNEQFF.

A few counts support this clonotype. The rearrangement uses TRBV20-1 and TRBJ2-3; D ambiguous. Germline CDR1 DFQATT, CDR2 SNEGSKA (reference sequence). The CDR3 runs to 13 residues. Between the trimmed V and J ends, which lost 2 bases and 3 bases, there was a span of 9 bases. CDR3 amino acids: CSARRDLTDTQYF. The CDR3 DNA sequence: TGCAGTGCTAGACGCGACTTAACAGATACGCAGTATTTT.

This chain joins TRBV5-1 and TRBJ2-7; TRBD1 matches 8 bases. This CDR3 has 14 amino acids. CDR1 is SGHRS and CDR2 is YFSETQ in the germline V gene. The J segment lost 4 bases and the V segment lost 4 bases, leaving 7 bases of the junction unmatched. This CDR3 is CASSPRGLVYEQYF. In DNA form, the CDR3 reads TGCGCCAGCAGCCCCAGGGGGCTGGTATACGAGCAGTACTTC.

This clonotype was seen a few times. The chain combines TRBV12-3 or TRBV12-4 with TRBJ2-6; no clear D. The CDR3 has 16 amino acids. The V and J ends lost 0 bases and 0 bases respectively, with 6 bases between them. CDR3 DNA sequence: TGTGCCAGCAGTTTAGCCCCAGGCTCTGGGGCCAACGTCCTGACTTTC. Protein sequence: CASSLAPGSGANVLTF.

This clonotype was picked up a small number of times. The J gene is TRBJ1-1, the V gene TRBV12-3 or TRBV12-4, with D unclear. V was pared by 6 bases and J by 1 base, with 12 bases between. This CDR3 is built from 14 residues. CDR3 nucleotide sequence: TGTGCCAGCAGCCCTATGAGAGGGAACACTGAAGCTTTCTTT. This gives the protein CASSPMRGNTEAFF.

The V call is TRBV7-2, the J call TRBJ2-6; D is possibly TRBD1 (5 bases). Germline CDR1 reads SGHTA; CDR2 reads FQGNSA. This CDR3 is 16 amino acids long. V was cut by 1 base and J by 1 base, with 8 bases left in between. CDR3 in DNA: TGTGCCAGCAGCTTAGGGGGCATGTCTGGGGCCAACGTCCTGACTTTC. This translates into CASSLGGMSGANVLTF.

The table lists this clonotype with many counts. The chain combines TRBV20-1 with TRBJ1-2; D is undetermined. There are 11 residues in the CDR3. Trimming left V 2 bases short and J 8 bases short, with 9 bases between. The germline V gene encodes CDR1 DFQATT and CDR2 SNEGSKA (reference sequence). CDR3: CSARTAEGYTF. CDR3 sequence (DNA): TGCAGTGCTAGAACCGCGGAGGGCTACACCTTC.

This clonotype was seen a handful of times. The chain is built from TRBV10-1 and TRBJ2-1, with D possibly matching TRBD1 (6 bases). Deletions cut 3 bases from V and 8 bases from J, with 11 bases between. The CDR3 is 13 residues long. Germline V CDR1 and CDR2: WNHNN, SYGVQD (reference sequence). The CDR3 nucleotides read TGCGCCAGCAGTGACTCACAGGGCGATGAGCAGTTCTTC. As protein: CASSDSQGDEQFF.